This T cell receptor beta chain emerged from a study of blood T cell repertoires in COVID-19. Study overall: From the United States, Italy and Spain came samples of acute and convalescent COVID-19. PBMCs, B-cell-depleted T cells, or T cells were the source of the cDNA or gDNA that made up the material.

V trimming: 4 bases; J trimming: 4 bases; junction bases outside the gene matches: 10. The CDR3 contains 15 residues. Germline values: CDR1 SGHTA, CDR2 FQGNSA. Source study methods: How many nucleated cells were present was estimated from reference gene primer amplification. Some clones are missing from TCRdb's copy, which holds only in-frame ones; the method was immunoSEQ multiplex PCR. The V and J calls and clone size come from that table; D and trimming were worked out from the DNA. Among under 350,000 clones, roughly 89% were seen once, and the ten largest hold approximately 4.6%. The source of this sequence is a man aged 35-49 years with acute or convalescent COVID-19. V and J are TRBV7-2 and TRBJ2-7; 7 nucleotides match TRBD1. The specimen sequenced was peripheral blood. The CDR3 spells CASSWRQGGQYEQYF. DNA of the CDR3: TGTGCCAGCAGCTGGCGACAGGGCGGTCAATACGAGCAGTACTTC.